This TCR beta chain is drawn from a study of human T cells and chemical hapten exposure. In TCRdb, the RACE reads were re-called with MiXCR into one record per CDR3 protein. The sample lists a few hundred thousand distinct CDR3 sequences, roughly 4.8% occurring once. This clonotype came up many times. Described time point: patch test 1, 2 weeks after DPC sensitization. Treatment here: therapeutic diphenylcyclopropenone sensitization with weekly scalp DPC. The germline gives CDR1 SEHNR, CDR2 FQNEAQ (reference sequence). The V gene end was trimmed by 5 bases and the J gene end by 3 bases; junction bases not matched to a gene: 9. This CDR3 has 16 amino acids.

This sequence originates from a woman aged 45-65 years with alopecia areata. Some clones in this sample may be carry-over from other donors' samples. The J gene is TRBJ1-4, the V gene TRBV7-9; the match to TRBD1 covers 7 bases. This sample comprised whole blood, obtained in connection with sensitization to the hapten diphenylcyclopropenone (DPC). The chain's CDR3 is CASSRDGQASNEKLFF. The CDR3 nucleotides read TGTGCCAGCAGCCGGGACGGACAGGCCTCTAATGAAAAACTGTTTTTT.